The 18 T cell receptor beta chains below all came from one sample that was sequenced in a study of read filtering for tumor transcriptome and immune sequencing. This library used around 0.4 ug RNA and molecular barcoded adaptors spanning alpha/delta and beta/gamma chains. In TCRdb, the reads were re-called with MiXCR into one record per CDR3 protein. The sample lists more than 70,000 distinct CDR3 sequences, approximately 21% seen once, with approximately 10% in the top ten. Sequencing used a population of CD138-negative cells sorted from bone marrow. The receptors here all came from a donor older than 35 with multiple myeloma.

This clonotype showed up just once. A much larger clone lies one base from this, so it may be a read error. V usage is TRBV6-5 and J usage is TRBJ2-2, with 12 bases fitting TRBD2. The CDR3 consists of 15 residues. Germline assignment: CDR1 MNHEY and CDR2 SVGAGI. V lost 6 bases, J lost 5 bases, and 4 bases stayed unmatched. DNA of the CDR3: TGTGCCAGCAGCCGGACTAGCGGGAAAACCGGGGAGCTGTTTTTT. Translated: CASSRTSGKTGELFF.

This clonotype was seen repeatedly, ten times or more. The V and J genes are TRBV28 and TRBJ2-1; no clear D gene. Germline CDR1 is MDHEN and CDR2 is SYDVKM. CDR3 length equals 16 residues. Trimming took 6 bases from V and 1 from J, leaving 16 bases between them. The CDR3 protein is CASSSYWPESYNEQFF. CDR3 nucleotide sequence: TGTGCCAGCAGCTCCTACTGGCCGGAGTCCTACAATGAGCAGTTCTTC.

Of note for this clonotype: A read error may account for a junction end that differs from germline. The J gene is TRBJ2-1, the V gene TRBV4-1, with D unresolved. The CDR3 has 15 residues. Germline-derived CDR1 and CDR2 are MGHRA and YSYEKL. CDR3: CASSQDDSSYDEQSF. CDR3 bases: TGCGCCAGCAGCCAAGATGATAGCTCCTACGATGAGCAGTCCTTC.

As regards this clonotype: This may be a read error: a much more frequent sequence differs by one nucleotide. The chain combines TRBV28 with TRBJ1-5, with D possibly TRBD1 on 5 matching bases. The CDR3 has 13 amino acids. Looked up from germline, CDR1 is MDHEN and CDR2 is SYDVKM. Here the CDR3 DNA reads TGTGCCAGTTTCCGGGACCTCAATCGGCCCCAGCATTTT. This codes for CASFRDLNRPQHF.

The table lists this clonotype with many counts. The gene calls are TRBV4-1 and TRBJ1-1; no definite D call. CDR3 size: 15 residues. The V end was cut by 0 bases, the J end by 0 bases, with 8 bases between. Germline assignment: CDR1 MGHRA and CDR2 YSYEKL. The CDR3 spells CASSQETTLNTEAFF. The CDR3 nucleotides are TGCGCCAGCAGCCAAGAAACCACCCTGAACACTGAAGCTTTCTTT.

There are many counts of this clonotype. This chain joins TRBV4-1 and TRBJ2-7; TRBD2 is a possible D gene (5 bases). The germline CDR1 and CDR2 sequences are MGHRA and YSYEKL. The CDR3 has 16 residues. The V end lost 0 bases, the J end lost 7 bases, and 19 bases lay between the germline ends. The DNA for the CDR3 is TGCGCCAGCAGCCAAGAAATCGGACTCCTGGGAAGGGAGCAGTACTTC. Protein product: CASSQEIGLLGREQYF.

This clonotype showed up just a few times. The rearrangement joins TRBV7-9 to TRBJ1-4; TRBD1 aligns across 11 bases. The CDR3 extends over 14 amino acids. CDR1 SEHNR and CDR2 FQNEAQ come from the germline V gene (reference sequence). V was pared by 4 bases and J by 8 bases, with 3 bases of the junction left unmatched. CDR3: CASSWTGGEEKLFF. The CDR3 DNA sequence: TGTGCCAGCAGCTGGACAGGGGGCGAGGAAAAACTGTTTTTT.

Details on this clonotype: One junction end disagrees with the germline gene, perhaps due to a read error. The chain recombines TRBV4-1 with TRBJ2-2; tentative D call: TRBD2 (5 bases). Looked up from germline, CDR1 is MGHRA and CDR2 is YSYEKL. The CDR3 runs 15 residues. CDR3 coding DNA: TGTGCCAGCAGCCAAGACTTAGGGAACACCGGGGAGCTGTCTTTT. This translates into CASSQDLGNTGELSF.

Regarding this clonotype: No conserved phenylalanine or tryptophan is present at the end of the CDR3, so a read error is the likely explanation. The V and J genes are TRBV11-2 and TRBJ2-3; tentatively, D is TRBD1 (6 bases). V lost 5 bases and J 4 bases, leaving 22 bases between the germline ends. This CDR3 is built from 17 residues. Germline V gene data show CDR1 as SGHAT and CDR2 as FQNNGV. This CDR3 is CASSRRKTGFIADTQYL. CDR3 nucleotide sequence: TGTGCCAGCAGCCGCCGAAAAACAGGGTTCATCGCAGATACGCAGTATCTT.

In its sample, this clonotype was seen many times. V usage is TRBV6-6 and J usage is TRBJ1-1; D gene unclear. CDR1 and CDR2 from the germline V gene are MNHNY and SVGAGI (reference sequence). Trimming removed 2 bases from V and 5 bases from J, with 9 bases in between. The CDR3 runs to 13 residues. The CDR3 region has the DNA TGTGCCAGCAGTTACGTAATAAGGACTGAAGCTTTCTTT. This gives the protein CASSYVIRTEAFF.

Concerning this clonotype itself: With a much larger clone just one base away, this may be a read error. V is TRBV28 and J is TRBJ2-3; the match to TRBD1 covers 9 bases. CDR1 MDHEN and CDR2 SYDVKM come from the germline V gene. The CDR3 contains 15 residues. For the CDR3, the DNA is TGTGCCAGCGGTTTGGGGACAGGGAGCACAGATACGCAGTATTTT. Amino acid sequence: CASGLGTGSTDTQYF.

This clonotype was observed a few times. The chain is built from TRBV6-6 and TRBJ2-5; 10 bases are a match to TRBD1. Per germline, CDR1 MNHNY and CDR2 SVGAGI (reference sequence). CDR3 length equals 11 residues. V trimming: 11 bases; J trimming: 4 bases; junction bases outside the gene matches: 1. The CDR3 DNA sequence: TGTGCCCGGGACAGGGGAGAGACCCAGTACTTC. Its protein is CARDRGETQYF.

The V call is TRBV6-6, the J call TRBJ1-5; D gene ambiguous. The V end was cut by 7 bases, the J end by 2 bases, with 6 bases between. This CDR3 region has 12 residues. Germline-derived CDR1 and CDR2 are MNHNY and SVGAGI (reference sequence). CDR3 protein: CASKRGNQPQHF. DNA for the CDR3: TGTGCCAGCAAGAGGGGCAATCAGCCCCAGCATTTT.

This clonotype was observed many times. The V gene is TRBV7-8, the J gene TRBJ2-1; D possibly matches TRBD1 or TRBD2 (5 bases each). Trimming removed 5 bases from V and 7 bases from J, with 12 bases in between. CDR1 and CDR2 (germline): SGHVS, FQNEAQ. The CDR3 is made up of 13 amino acids. In DNA, the CDR3 is TGTGCCAGCAGCCCACGGGGCCGGAATGAGCAGTTCTTC. It encodes CASSPRGRNEQFF.

In its sample, this clonotype was seen a few times. This may arise from a read error, as a much more abundant clone is one base away. The CDR3 nucleotides read TGCGCCAGCAGCTTGGGGGCCACTTATGCGAATGAGCAGTTCTTC. Translated, it gives CASSLGATYANEQFF. The V call is TRBV5-1, the J call TRBJ2-1; D is uncertain. The germline V and J ends were trimmed by 0 bases and 7 bases, with 14 bases remaining between them. The germline gives CDR1 SGHRS, CDR2 YFSETQ. The CDR3 length is 15 residues.

This clonotype has at least ten counts. This chain connects TRBV5-1 to TRBJ1-5; unclear D gene. This CDR3 has 13 amino acids. V lost 7 bases and J lost 3, with 11 bases in between. Germline V CDR1 and CDR2: SGHRS, YFSETQ. This chain's CDR3 is CASAQSYNQPQHF. The CDR3, as DNA: TGCGCCAGCGCCCAGAGTTACAATCAGCCCCAGCATTTT.

About this clonotype itself: Since a much larger clone is just one base distant, this may be a read error. The chain is built from TRBV5-1 and TRBJ1-5; maybe TRBD1 (5 bases). V was clipped by 2 bases and J by 8 bases, with 14 bases between them. The CDR3 totals 14 residues. CDR1 SGHRS and CDR2 YFSETQ come from the germline V gene. The chain's CDR3 is CASSFFGGGEPQHF. The DNA of the CDR3 is TGCGCCAGCAGCTTTTTCGGGGGGGGAGAGCCCCAGCATTTT. Looking up the rest from reference TRBV5-1 and TRBJ1-5 gives the full variable domain: KAGVTQTPRYLIKTRGQQVTLSCSPISGHRSVSWYQQTPGQGLQFLFEYFSETQRNKGNFPGRFSGRQFSNSRSEMNVSTLELGDSALYLCASSFFGGGEPQHFGDGTRLSIL.

The J gene is TRBJ1-6, the V gene TRBV9, with D possibly matching TRBD1 (5 bases). V was shortened by 5 bases and J by 1 base, with 7 bases between the two germline ends. The CDR3 has 14 residues. Per germline, CDR1 SGDLS and CDR2 YYNGEE. The CDR3: CASRGDSYNSPLHF. The CDR3 region has the DNA TGTGCCAGCAGGGGGGATTCCTATAATTCACCCCTCCACTTT.